The 21 T cell receptor beta chains below all came from one sample that was sequenced in a study of OX40 agonist ivuxolimab in advanced cancers. TCRdb's copy holds only in-frame clones and misses some; the assay was immunoSEQ multiplex PCR. The sample has 30,000 to 40,000 clones, roughly 80% seen once. The source was CD4+ or CD8+ T cells sorted from blood, collected in a trial of the OX40 agonist ivuxolimab. Receptor source: an adult with an advanced solid tumor such as melanoma, head and neck, liver or kidney cancer.

The chain has TRBV27 and TRBJ2-2, with TRBD1 as a possible D gene (6 bases). There are 16 residues in the CDR3. Deletions cut 6 bases from V and 5 bases from J, with 19 bases between. Germline-derived CDR1 and CDR2 are MNHEY and SMNVEV (reference sequence). CDR3 DNA sequence: TGTGCCAGCAGGCCTTACCTACAGGGTACAACCGGGGAGCTGTTTTTT. As protein: CASRPYLQGTTGELFF.

As concerns this clone: A read error may produce the germline difference seen at one junction end. V gene TRBV7-7 combines with J gene TRBJ2-1; 10 bases agree with TRBD1. The V gene's germline CDR1 is SSHAT and CDR2 FNYEAQ (reference sequence). The CDR3 runs to 14 residues. The CDR3 here is CASSIRDRGSEQFF. CDR3 sequence (DNA): TGTGCTAGCAGCATCCGGGACAGGGGATCCGAGCAGTTCTTC.

The CDR3 protein is CASSKGGYNEQFF. CDR3 nucleotide sequence: TGTGCCAGCTCCAAGGGAGGGTACAATGAGCAGTTCTTC. The gene calls are TRBV25-1 and TRBJ2-1; 7 positions agree with TRBD2. V lost 8 bases, J lost 4 bases, and 5 bases stayed unmatched. CDR3 length equals 13 residues. CDR1 and CDR2 (germline): MGHDK, SYGVNS.

V gene TRBV6-6 combines with J gene TRBJ1-2, with unresolved D. CDR1 MNHNY and CDR2 SVGAGI come from the germline V gene (reference sequence). The CDR3 sequence is 13 residues long. Trimming stripped 7 bases from V and 4 bases from J, with 13 bases between. The CDR3 region is CASTSKNLYGYTF. The CDR3 DNA reads as TGTGCCAGCACGTCGAAGAACCTCTATGGCTACACCTTC.

The gene calls are TRBV18 and TRBJ1-2, with 8 bases lining up with TRBD1. Trimming took 0 bases from V and 11 from J; bases not matched to a gene: 14. The CDR3 has 16 amino acids. Germline-derived CDR1 and CDR2 are KGHSH and LQKENI. The CDR3 spells CASSPPKDRVKVGYTF. DNA for the CDR3: TGTGCCAGCTCACCACCCAAGGACAGGGTAAAGGTTGGATACACCTTC.

V gene TRBV19 combines with J gene TRBJ2-2; D might be TRBD2 (6 bases). Germline assignment: CDR1 LNHDA and CDR2 SQIVND (reference sequence). The CDR3 contains 14 residues. V gave up 1 base and J gave up 6 bases, with 9 bases separating them. The DNA for the CDR3 is TGTGCCAGTAGTATAGGGATAGCGGCCGGGGAGCTGTTTTTT. Protein: CASSIGIAAGELFF.

The chain recombines TRBV6-5 with TRBJ1-1, with D perhaps TRBD1 (5 bases). Looked up from germline, CDR1 is MNHEY and CDR2 is SVGAGI. There are 16 residues in the CDR3. V was shortened by 2 bases and J by 4 bases, with 17 bases between the two germline ends. The CDR3 nucleotides read TGTGCCAGCAGTTACGGGAGGACAAGGGTGAGCACTGAAGCTTTCTTT. Translating gives CASSYGRTRVSTEAFF.

This chain links TRBV30 with TRBJ1-4; D possibly corresponds to TRBD1 (5 bases). Trimming removed 0 bases at V and 6 bases at J, with 8 bases between. Germline loops: CDR1 GTSNPN, CDR2 SVGIG (reference sequence). There are 13 residues in the CDR3. The CDR3 coding sequence is TGTGCCTGGAGTGTGGGGGAATATGAAAAACTGTTTTTT. Its protein is CAWSVGEYEKLFF. Filled out from reference TRBV30 and TRBJ1-4, the complete variable domain reads SQTIHQWPATLVQPVGSPLSLECTVEGTSNPNLYWYRQAAGRGLQLLFYSVGIGQISSEVPQNLSASRPQDRQFILSSKKLLLSDSGFYLCAWSVGEYEKLFFGSGTQLSVL.

The CDR3 nucleotides read TGTGCCAGCAGCCCGGGACTAGCGGGAGTGGGGCAGTTCTTC. Translating gives CASSPGLAGVGQFF. The chain recombines TRBV5-6 with TRBJ2-1, with TRBD2 matching 14 bases. This CDR3 has 14 amino acids. Germline-derived CDR1 and CDR2 are SGHDT and YYEEEE. V was pared by 4 bases and J by 12 bases, with 6 bases of the junction left unmatched.

The chain couples TRBV5-4 to TRBJ1-2; TRBD1 might be the D (5 bases). This CDR3 has 14 residues. V dropped 0 bases and J dropped 6 bases, with 12 bases sitting between them. CDR1 and CDR2 from the germline V gene are SGHNT and YYREEE (reference sequence). CDR3 in amino acids: CASSLGGGSDGYTF. CDR3 bases: TGTGCCAGCAGCTTGGGCGGGGGGTCTGATGGCTACACCTTC. The full variable domain, with the rest looked up from reference TRBV5-4 and TRBJ1-2, is ETGVTQSPTHLIKTRGQQVTLRCSSQSGHNTVSWYQQALGQGPQFIFQYYREEENGRGNFPPRFSGLQFPNYSSELNVNALELDDSALYLCASSLGGGSDGYTFGSGTRLTVV.

This clone occurred a few times. The chain employs TRBV5-1 and TRBJ2-1, with 10 positions matching TRBD1. The CDR3 is 17 residues long. Germline V gene sequence: CDR1 SGHRS, CDR2 YFSETQ. Unmatched junction bases numbered 12, after V lost 4 bases and J lost 5 bases. The CDR3 DNA reads TGCGCCAGCAGCACAGGATGGGGACAGGGGTATGACAATGAGCAGTTCTTC. Residues: CASSTGWGQGYDNEQFF. The full variable domain, its missing parts supplied by reference TRBV5-1 and TRBJ2-1, is KAGVTQTPRYLIKTRGQQVTLSCSPISGHRSVSWYQQTPGQGLQFLFEYFSETQRNKGNFPGRFSGRQFSNSRSEMNVSTLELGDSALYLCASSTGWGQGYDNEQFFGPGTRLTVL.

The rearrangement links TRBV6-5 to TRBJ2-5; no clear D. Germline CDR1 reads MNHEY; CDR2 reads SVGAGI. The CDR3 runs to 14 residues. Trimming left V 5 bases short and J 2 bases short, with 12 bases between. The CDR3 nucleotides read TGTGCCAGCAGTCCCAGACATTTACAAGAGACCCAGTACTTC. This translates into CASSPRHLQETQYF.

V gene TRBV7-2 combines with J gene TRBJ2-4; tentatively, D is TRBD2 (6 bases). The V end lost 4 bases, the J end lost 0 bases, and 7 bases lay between the germline ends. The CDR3 is 14 residues long. Per the germline V gene, CDR1 is SGHTA and CDR2 is FQGNSA. CDR3 in DNA: TGTGCCAGCAGCTCGGGGGTAGCCAAAAACATTCAGTACTTC. Protein product: CASSSGVAKNIQYF.

The gene calls are TRBV5-1 and TRBJ1-6; D remains ambiguous. CDR3 length: 15 residues. The ends were cut back, 3 bases at V and 0 bases at J, with 7 bases in the middle. The germline gives CDR1 SGHRS, CDR2 YFSETQ. This CDR3 reads CASSSQDSYNSPLHF. The CDR3 DNA is TGCGCCAGCAGCTCCCAGGACTCCTATAATTCACCCCTCCACTTT.

The genes are TRBV7-3 and TRBJ1-1; no reliable D call. This CDR3 has 14 amino acids. Germline V gene sequence: CDR1 SGHTA, CDR2 FQGTGA. Trimming cost V 5 bases and J 5 bases, with 15 bases left between them. This CDR3 reads CASSPSSGRTEAFF. For the CDR3, the DNA is TGTGCCAGCAGCCCCTCAAGTGGGCGAACTGAAGCTTTCTTT.

V usage is TRBV4-2 and J usage is TRBJ2-1, with 10 bases aligning to TRBD2. Germline-derived CDR1 and CDR2 are LGHNA and YNFKEQ. Trimming removed 0 bases from V and 12 bases from J; junction bases left unmatched: 14. There are 17 residues in the CDR3. The CDR3 loop reads CASSQDLPASGSRAQFF. CDR3 DNA sequence: TGTGCCAGCAGCCAAGACCTTCCGGCTAGCGGGAGTAGGGCGCAGTTCTTC.

The genes are TRBV7-8 and TRBJ2-2; the match to TRBD2 covers 7 bases. The CDR3 contains 17 residues. J gave up 3 bases and V 1 base, and 8 bases lay outside the gene matches. Germline V gene lookup returns CDR1 SGHVS and CDR2 FQNEAQ. CDR3 DNA: TGTGCCAGCAGCTTAGGAGGTCTAGCGGTTCACACCGGGGAGCTGTTTTTT. Encoded protein: CASSLGGLAVHTGELFF.

This chain connects TRBV27 to TRBJ2-6; 7 bases align to TRBD2. This CDR3 has 16 amino acids. After removal of 5 bases from V and 2 bases from J, the junction contained 6 bases not matched to a gene. Germline loops: CDR1 MNHEY, CDR2 SMNVEV (reference sequence). The CDR3: CASSPLGGAGANVLTF. The CDR3 DNA reads TGTGCCAGCAGTCCTCTGGGAGGGGCTGGGGCCAACGTCCTGACTTTC.

This sequence joins TRBV11-3 and TRBJ2-7; the D is unclear. The CDR3 runs to 14 residues. V lost 5 bases and J lost 0, with 11 bases in between. Germline-derived CDR1 and CDR2 are SGHNT and YENEEA. The CDR3 reads CASSRYPDSYEQYF. In DNA form, the CDR3 reads TGTGCCAGCAGCCGATACCCCGACTCCTACGAGCAGTACTTC.

The chain uses TRBV11-3 and TRBJ2-5; D unresolved. Germline-derived CDR1 and CDR2 are SGHNT and YENEEA. The CDR3 sequence is 14 residues long. Trimming shortened V by 5 bases and J by 2 bases, and 12 bases separated the two germline ends. CDR3 in DNA: TGTGCCAGCAGCACGAGCCGGGTTCAAGAGACCCAGTACTTC. The encoded protein is CASSTSRVQETQYF.

The genes are TRBV30 and TRBJ1-3, with a tentative D call TRBD1 (6 bases). The germline V and J ends were trimmed by 2 bases and 2 bases, with 16 bases remaining between them. This CDR3 region has 16 residues. CDR1 and CDR2 (germline): GTSNPN, SVGIG (reference sequence). CDR3 sequence (DNA): TGTGCCTGGAGTCTCTCCAGGGGAATCGCTGGAAACACCATATATTTT. Translated, it gives CAWSLSRGIAGNTIYF.